These T cell receptor beta chains were read from a single sample in a study of identical twins. TCRdb reprocessed the 5' RACE reads via MiXCR and lists one record per CDR3 protein. The table has under 1 million distinct CDR3 sequences, about 12% seen once. Another study also made use of these data, one on yellow fever vaccine responses in identical twins.

The material sequenced was PBMCs. The receptors were gathered from a woman under 30 in good health. Both conserved end residues are part of each CDR3. A D gene is named only where the DNA matches it firmly. Size is omitted from some rows. Given values are once, few, many or a class for expanded clones.

J,V,D,size,DNA,CDR3
TRBJ1-4,TRBV12-3/TRBV12-4,NA,many,TGTGCCAGCAGTTTGAGTGCTAATGAAAAACTGTTTTTT,CASSLSANEKLFF
TRBJ1-5,TRBV4-1,TRBD1,NA,TGCGCCAGCAGCCAAAAACAGGGGGCGAGCAATCAGCCCCAGCATTTT,CASSQKQGASNQPQHF
TRBJ1-1,TRBV10-3,NA,NA,TGTGCCATCAGTCTCGACGGCATGAACACTGAAGCTTTCTTT,CAISLDGMNTEAFF
TRBJ2-2,TRBV4-1,NA,NA,TGCGCCAGCAGCCAAGATTCGGTCGGGACCGGGGAGCTGTTTTTT,CASSQDSVGTGELFF
TRBJ1-1,TRBV15,NA,NA,TGTGCCACCAGCAGAGATATAGACAGCGAAGCTTTCTTT,CATSRDIDSEAFF
TRBJ1-1,TRBV7-9,NA,NA,TGTGCCAGCAGCTCGGGGGCAGGGTCAAGGACTGAAGCTTTCTTT,CASSSGAGSRTEAFF
TRBJ1-3,TRBV10-3,NA,NA,TGTGCCATATGGGACTTATTCGGAAACACCATATATTTT,CAIWDLFGNTIYF
TRBJ2-2,TRBV10-3,NA,NA,TGTGCCATCAGTGTGGGGGCCGGGGAGCTGTTTTTT,CAISVGAGELFF
TRBJ2-6,TRBV10-3,TRBD2,NA,TGTGCCACCAGGCACAGCGGGGGCCAATCTGGGGCCAACGTCCTGACTTTC,CATRHSGGQSGANVLTF
TRBJ2-2,TRBV7-6,TRBD2,few,TGTGCCAGCAGCTTAGTCGGCGGGAGGACTACCGGGGAGCTGTTTTTT,CASSLVGGRTTGELFF
TRBJ1-2,TRBV11-2,NA,many,TGTGCCAGCAGCTTAACAGCAATGAACTATGGCTACACCTTC,CASSLTAMNYGYTF
TRBJ2-3,TRBV9,NA,NA,TGTGCCAGCAGCGATTTTTCCGGGGGACGGAGCGATACGCAGTATTTT,CASSDFSGGRSDTQYF
TRBJ2-3,TRBV10-3,NA,NA,TGTGCCATCAGTGAGCCACAGAGTCGGTCAGATACGCAGTATTTT,CAISEPQSRSDTQYF
TRBJ2-5,TRBV20-1,NA,NA,TGCAGTGCTAGGTCCGTGCAAGAGACCCAGTACTTC,CSARSVQETQYF
TRBJ1-1,TRBV4-1,NA,few,TGCGCCAGCAGCCAAGATCGGTGGACAAACACTGAAGCTTTCTTT,CASSQDRWTNTEAFF
TRBJ2-7,TRBV2,NA,few,TGTGCCAGCAGTGGGTTTAGAGCCTCCTACGAGCAGTACTTC,CASSGFRASYEQYF
TRBJ2-3,TRBV6-1,NA,NA,TGTGCCAGCAGTACCCTACCGCTCACAGATACGCAGTATTTT,CASSTLPLTDTQYF
TRBJ2-3,TRBV7-8,NA,many,TGTGCCAGCAGTAGCGCCGTGGCAGATACGCAGTATTTT,CASSSAVADTQYF
TRBJ2-7,TRBV3-1,TRBD2,few,TGTGCCAGCAGCCAAGATACTAGCGGGGCCTACGAGCAGTACTTC,CASSQDTSGAYEQYF
TRBJ2-3,TRBV5-1,NA,NA,TGCGCCAGCAGCTTGGATATAAGAGATACGCAGTATTTT,CASSLDIRDTQYF
TRBJ2-2,TRBV3-1,TRBD1,many,TGTGCCAGCAGCCTAGGACAGGGCTACACCGGGGAGCTGTTTTTT,CASSLGQGYTGELFF
TRBJ2-2,TRBV10-3,NA,many,TGTGCCATCAGTGAGTCGGCTGCGAGGACCCCCGGGGAGCTGTTTTTT,CAISESAARTPGELFF
TRBJ2-1,TRBV20-1,NA,NA,TGCAGTGCTAAGGAGCTAGCCTCTAGCTCCTACAATGAGCAGTTCTTC,CSAKELASSSYNEQFF
TRBJ2-3,TRBV29-1,NA,few,TGCAGCGTTGAAGGCTATACGCAGTATTTT,CSVEGYTQYF
TRBJ2-1,TRBV4-2,NA,NA,TGTGCCAGCAGCCAAGATGTGACCCGTGCCTACAATGAGCAGTTCTTC,CASSQDVTRAYNEQFF
TRBJ2-7,TRBV2,NA,few,TGTGCCAGCAGTGGGCCAGTGGGCGAGCAGTACTTC,CASSGPVGEQYF
TRBJ2-1,TRBV7-2,NA,NA,TGTGCCAGCAGCTTAGCGTCAGGGGAGAGCTCCTACAATGAGCAGTTCTTC,CASSLASGESSYNEQFF
TRBJ2-2,TRBV10-3,NA,NA,TGTGCCATCTGCAACAGGGGGGGCGGCGGGACAACGAACACCGGGGAGCTGTTTTTT,CAICNRGGGGTTNTGELFF
TRBJ1-1,TRBV27,TRBD1,few,TGTGCCAGCAGTCAAGGACAGGGGGGTTTGCCTCGGAACACTGAAGCTTTCTTT,CASSQGQGGLPRNTEAFF
TRBJ2-5,TRBV12-3/TRBV12-4,TRBD2,NA,TGTGCCAGCAGTTTAGCGGGACTAGCGGGCCAAGAGACCCAGTACTTC,CASSLAGLAGQETQYF
TRBJ1-1,TRBV9,TRBD1,few,TGTGCCAGCAGCGCCTGGGCAGGGGGCGCGACTGAAGCTTTCTTT,CASSAWAGGATEAFF
TRBJ2-5,TRBV21-1,NA,NA,TGTGCCAGCAACCCAGGACAGGATGAAATGTTGGAGACCCAGTACTTC,CASNPGQDEMLETQYF
TRBJ2-7,TRBV28,TRBD1,few,TGTGCCAGCAGTAATGACAGGGGTCGCGACGAGCAGTACTTC,CASSNDRGRDEQYF
TRBJ2-2,TRBV27,NA,NA,TGTGCCAGCAGAAAAGACGACAGGTGGCAGCGGGTGAACACCGGGGAGCTGTTTTTT,CASRKDDRWQRVNTGELFF
TRBJ1-3,TRBV6-5,NA,NA,TGTGCCAGCGGTTACTCCCCGAGTCAACACTCTGGAAACACCATATATTTT,CASGYSPSQHSGNTIYF
TRBJ1-2,TRBV11-1,TRBD1,few,TGTGCCAGCAGCTCAGCTGTGGGGACAGGATTGAGTATGGATGGCTACACCTTC,CASSSAVGTGLSMDGYTF
TRBJ2-5,TRBV7-9,NA,NA,TGTGCCAGCAGCTCCTCGGGGTTAGGAGGAGAGACCCAGTACTTC,CASSSSGLGGETQYF
TRBJ1-1,TRBV10-3,TRBD1,NA,TGTGCCATCAGCCCCCTGACAGGGGTGACTGAAGCTTTCTTT,CAISPLTGVTEAFF
TRBJ2-2,TRBV15,TRBD2,few,TGTGCCACCAGCAGAGATGGGACTAGCGCCTACACCGGGGAGCTGTTTTTT,CATSRDGTSAYTGELFF
TRBJ2-2,TRBV10-2,NA,few,TGCGCCAGCAGTGATTTGCGGGCGGACACCGGGGAGCTGTTTTTT,CASSDLRADTGELFF
TRBJ1-4,TRBV7-6,NA,NA,TGTGCCAGCAGCTTATTATCGGGGGCAACTAATGAAAAACTGTTTTTT,CASSLLSGATNEKLFF
TRBJ2-1,TRBV11-2,TRBD1,few,TGTGCCAGCAGCTTATGGACAGGTGACGAGCAGTTCTTC,CASSLWTGDEQFF
TRBJ2-7,TRBV28,TRBD1,few,TGTGCCAGCAGCCGGGACAGGGCCACCTACGAGCAGTACTTC,CASSRDRATYEQYF
TRBJ2-5,TRBV4-1,TRBD2,few,TGCGCCAGCAGCCAAGGTTGGGGGGGGCAAGAGACCCAGTACTTC,CASSQGWGGQETQYF
TRBJ2-1,TRBV18,TRBD2,few,TGTGCCAGCTCACCGCCCATTGGGAGGGAGGGCAATGAGCAGTTCTTC,CASSPPIGREGNEQFF
TRBJ2-3,TRBV12-3/TRBV12-4,TRBD2,NA,TGTGCCAGCAGCACGACTAGCGGGAGTCCAGATACGCAGTATTTT,CASSTTSGSPDTQYF
TRBJ1-1,TRBV25-1,TRBD1,few,TGTGCCAGCAGTGAATCCCTAACAGGGGACACTGAAGCTTTCTTT,CASSESLTGDTEAFF
TRBJ2-7,TRBV5-6,NA,few,TGTGCCAGCAGCTTGACTAGGGACGAGCAGTACTTC,CASSLTRDEQYF
TRBJ2-2,TRBV11-2,NA,NA,TGTGCCAGCAGCCCCCGGGACTTAGCCTCCGGGGAGCTGTTTTTT,CASSPRDLASGELFF
TRBJ2-5,TRBV11-2,TRBD2,few,TGTGCCAGCAGCTACGGGGGACTACAAGAGACCCAGTACTTC,CASSYGGLQETQYF
TRBJ1-6,TRBV2,NA,NA,TGTGCCAGCAAAGGCTATAATTCACCCCTCCACTTT,CASKGYNSPLHF
TRBJ2-5,TRBV19,TRBD1,few,TGTGCCAGTAGTATGTGGGACAGCCAAGAGACCCAGTACTTC,CASSMWDSQETQYF
TRBJ2-5,TRBV7-2,TRBD2,NA,TGTGCCAGCAGCTCCGGGACTAGCGGGAACAGAGAGACCCAGTACTTC,CASSSGTSGNRETQYF
TRBJ1-4,TRBV20-1,NA,few,TGCAGTGCTGAAGGGATAAAGGGAGGAAAACTGTTTTTT,CSAEGIKGGKLFF
TRBJ2-1,TRBV6-1,TRBD2,NA,TGTGCCAGCAGATTGGGCGCGGGGGGGCCCTACAATGAGCAGTTCTTC,CASRLGAGGPYNEQFF
TRBJ2-1,TRBV10-2,NA,NA,TGCGCCAGCAGTGAGTATATCTCCGGTGAGCAGTTCTTC,CASSEYISGEQFF
TRBJ2-7,TRBV28,NA,NA,TGTGCCAGCAGTTTAGTAGGAGTCGCCGAGCAGTACTTC,CASSLVGVAEQYF